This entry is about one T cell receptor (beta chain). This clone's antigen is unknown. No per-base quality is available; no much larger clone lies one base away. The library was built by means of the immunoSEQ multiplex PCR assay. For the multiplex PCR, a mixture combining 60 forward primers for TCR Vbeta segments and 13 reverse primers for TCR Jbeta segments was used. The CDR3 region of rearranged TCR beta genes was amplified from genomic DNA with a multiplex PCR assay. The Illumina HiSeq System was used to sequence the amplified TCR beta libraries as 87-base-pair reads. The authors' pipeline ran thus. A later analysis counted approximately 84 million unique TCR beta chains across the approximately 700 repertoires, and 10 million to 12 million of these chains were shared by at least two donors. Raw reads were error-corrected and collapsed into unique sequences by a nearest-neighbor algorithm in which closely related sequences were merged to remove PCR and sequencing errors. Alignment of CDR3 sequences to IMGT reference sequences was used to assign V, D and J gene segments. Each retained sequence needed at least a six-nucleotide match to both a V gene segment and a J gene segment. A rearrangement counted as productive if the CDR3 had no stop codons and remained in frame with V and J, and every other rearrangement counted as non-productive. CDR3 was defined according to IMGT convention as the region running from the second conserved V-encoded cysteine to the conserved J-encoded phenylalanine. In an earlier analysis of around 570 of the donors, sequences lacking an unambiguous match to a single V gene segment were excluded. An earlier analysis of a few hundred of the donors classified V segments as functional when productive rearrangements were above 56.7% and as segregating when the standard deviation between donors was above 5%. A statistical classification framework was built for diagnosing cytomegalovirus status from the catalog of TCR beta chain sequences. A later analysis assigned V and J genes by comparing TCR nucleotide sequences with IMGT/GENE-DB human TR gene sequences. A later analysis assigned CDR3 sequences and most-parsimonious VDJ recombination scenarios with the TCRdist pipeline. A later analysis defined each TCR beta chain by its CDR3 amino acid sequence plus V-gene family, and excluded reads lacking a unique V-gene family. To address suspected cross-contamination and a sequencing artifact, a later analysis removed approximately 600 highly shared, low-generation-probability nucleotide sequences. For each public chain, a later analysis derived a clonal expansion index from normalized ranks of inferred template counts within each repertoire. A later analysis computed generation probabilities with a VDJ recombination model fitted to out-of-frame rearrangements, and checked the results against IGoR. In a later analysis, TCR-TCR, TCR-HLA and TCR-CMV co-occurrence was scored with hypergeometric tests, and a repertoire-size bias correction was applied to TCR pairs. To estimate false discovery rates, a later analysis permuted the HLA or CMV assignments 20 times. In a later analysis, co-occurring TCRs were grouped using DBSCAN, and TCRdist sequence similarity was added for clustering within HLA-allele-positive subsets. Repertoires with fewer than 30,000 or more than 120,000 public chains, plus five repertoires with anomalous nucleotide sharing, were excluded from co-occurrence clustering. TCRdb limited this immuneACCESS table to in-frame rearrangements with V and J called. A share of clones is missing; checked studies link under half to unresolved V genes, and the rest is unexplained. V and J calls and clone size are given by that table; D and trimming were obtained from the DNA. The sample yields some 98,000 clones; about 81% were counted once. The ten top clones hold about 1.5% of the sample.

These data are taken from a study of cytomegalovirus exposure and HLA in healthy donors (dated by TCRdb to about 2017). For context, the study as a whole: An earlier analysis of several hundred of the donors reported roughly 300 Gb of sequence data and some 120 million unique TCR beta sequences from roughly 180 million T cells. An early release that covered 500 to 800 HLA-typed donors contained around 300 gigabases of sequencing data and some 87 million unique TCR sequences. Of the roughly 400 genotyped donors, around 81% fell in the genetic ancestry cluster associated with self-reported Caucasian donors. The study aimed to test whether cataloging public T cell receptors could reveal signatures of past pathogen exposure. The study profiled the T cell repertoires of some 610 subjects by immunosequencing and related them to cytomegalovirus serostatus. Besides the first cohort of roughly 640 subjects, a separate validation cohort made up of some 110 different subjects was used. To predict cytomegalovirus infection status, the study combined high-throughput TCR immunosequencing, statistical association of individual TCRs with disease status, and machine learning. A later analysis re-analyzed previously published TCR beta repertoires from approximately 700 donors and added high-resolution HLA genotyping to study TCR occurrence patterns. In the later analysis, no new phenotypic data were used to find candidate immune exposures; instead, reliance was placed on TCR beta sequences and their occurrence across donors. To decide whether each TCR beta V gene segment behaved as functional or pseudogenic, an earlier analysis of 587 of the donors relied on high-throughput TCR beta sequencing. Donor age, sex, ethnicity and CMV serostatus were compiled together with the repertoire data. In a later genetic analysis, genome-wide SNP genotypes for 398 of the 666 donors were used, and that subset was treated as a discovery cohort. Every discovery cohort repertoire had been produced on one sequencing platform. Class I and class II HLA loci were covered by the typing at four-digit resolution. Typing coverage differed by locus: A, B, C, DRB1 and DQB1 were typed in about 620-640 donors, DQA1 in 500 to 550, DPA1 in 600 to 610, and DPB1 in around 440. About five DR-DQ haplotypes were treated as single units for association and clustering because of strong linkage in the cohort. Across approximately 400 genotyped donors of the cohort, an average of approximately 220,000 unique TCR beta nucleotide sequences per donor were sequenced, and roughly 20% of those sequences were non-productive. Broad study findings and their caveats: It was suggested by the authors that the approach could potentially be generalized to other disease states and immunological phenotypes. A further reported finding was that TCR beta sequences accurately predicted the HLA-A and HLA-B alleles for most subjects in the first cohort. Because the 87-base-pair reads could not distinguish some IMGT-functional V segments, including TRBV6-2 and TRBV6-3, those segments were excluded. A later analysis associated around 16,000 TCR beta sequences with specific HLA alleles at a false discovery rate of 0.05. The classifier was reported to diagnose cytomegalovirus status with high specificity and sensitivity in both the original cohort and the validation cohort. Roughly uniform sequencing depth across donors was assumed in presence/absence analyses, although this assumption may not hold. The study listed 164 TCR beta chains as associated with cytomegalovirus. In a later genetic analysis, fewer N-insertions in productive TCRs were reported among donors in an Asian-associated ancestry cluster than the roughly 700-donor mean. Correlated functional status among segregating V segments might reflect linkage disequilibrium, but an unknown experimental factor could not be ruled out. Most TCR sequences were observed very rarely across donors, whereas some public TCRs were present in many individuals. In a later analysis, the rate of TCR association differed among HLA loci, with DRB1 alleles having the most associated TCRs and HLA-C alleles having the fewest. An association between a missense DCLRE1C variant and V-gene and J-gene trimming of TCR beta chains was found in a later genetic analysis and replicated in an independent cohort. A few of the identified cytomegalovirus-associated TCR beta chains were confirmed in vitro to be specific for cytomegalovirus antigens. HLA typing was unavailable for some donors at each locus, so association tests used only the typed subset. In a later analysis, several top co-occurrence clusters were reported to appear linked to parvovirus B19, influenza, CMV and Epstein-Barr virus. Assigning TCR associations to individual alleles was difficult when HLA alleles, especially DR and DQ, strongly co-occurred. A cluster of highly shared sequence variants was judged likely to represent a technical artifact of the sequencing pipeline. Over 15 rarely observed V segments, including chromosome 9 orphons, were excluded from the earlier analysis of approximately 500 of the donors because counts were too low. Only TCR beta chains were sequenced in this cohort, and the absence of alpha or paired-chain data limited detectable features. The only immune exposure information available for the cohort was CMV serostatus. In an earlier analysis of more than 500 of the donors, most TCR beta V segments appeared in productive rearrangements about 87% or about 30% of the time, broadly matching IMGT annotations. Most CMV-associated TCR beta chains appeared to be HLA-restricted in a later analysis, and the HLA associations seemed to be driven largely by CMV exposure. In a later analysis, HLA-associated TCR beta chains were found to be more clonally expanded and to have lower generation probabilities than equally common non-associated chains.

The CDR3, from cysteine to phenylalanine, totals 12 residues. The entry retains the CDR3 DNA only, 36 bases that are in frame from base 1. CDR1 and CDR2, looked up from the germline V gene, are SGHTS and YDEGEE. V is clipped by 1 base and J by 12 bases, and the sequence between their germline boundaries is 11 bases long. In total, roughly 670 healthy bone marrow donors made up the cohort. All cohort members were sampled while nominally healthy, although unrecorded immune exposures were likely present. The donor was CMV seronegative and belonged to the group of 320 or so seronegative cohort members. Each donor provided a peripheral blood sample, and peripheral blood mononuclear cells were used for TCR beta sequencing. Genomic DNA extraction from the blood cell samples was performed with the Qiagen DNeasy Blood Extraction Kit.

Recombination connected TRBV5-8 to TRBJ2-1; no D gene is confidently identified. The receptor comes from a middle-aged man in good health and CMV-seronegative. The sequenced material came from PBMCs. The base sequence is TGTGCCAGCAGCTTGTACTGGCAGCGGCAGTTCTTC. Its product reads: CASSLYWQRQFF. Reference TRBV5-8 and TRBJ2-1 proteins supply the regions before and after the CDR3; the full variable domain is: EAGVTQSPTHLIKTRGQQATLRCSPISGHTSVYWYQQALGLGLQFLLWYDEGEERNRGNFPPRFSGRQFPNYSSELNVNALELEDSALYLCASSLYWQRQFFGPGTRLTVL.